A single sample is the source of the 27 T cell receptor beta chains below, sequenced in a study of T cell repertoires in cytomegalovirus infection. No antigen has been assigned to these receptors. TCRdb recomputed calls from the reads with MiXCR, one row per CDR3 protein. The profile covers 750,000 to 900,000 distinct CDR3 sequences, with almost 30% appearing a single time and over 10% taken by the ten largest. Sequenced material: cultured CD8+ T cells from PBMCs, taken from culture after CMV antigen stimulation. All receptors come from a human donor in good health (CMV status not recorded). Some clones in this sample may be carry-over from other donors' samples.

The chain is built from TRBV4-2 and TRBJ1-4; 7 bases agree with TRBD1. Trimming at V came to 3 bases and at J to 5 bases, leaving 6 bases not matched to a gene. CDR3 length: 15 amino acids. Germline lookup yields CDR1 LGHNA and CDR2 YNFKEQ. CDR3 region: CASSHAGTVNEKLFF. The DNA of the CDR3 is TGTGCCAGCAGCCATGCCGGGACAGTCAATGAAAAACTGTTTTTT.

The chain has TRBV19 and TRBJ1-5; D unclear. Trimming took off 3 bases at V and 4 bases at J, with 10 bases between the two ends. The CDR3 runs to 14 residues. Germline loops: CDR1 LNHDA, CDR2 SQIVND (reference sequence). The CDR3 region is CASSIRTDNQPQHF. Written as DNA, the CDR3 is TGTGCCAGTAGTATCCGGACGGATAATCAGCCCCAGCATTTT.

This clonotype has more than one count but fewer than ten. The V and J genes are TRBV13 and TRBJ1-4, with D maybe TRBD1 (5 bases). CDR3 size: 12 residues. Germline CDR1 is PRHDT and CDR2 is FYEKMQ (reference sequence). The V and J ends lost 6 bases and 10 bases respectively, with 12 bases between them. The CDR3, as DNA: TGTGCCAGCAGAGGTCAGGGCGGAAAACTGTTTTTT. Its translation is CASRGQGGKLFF.

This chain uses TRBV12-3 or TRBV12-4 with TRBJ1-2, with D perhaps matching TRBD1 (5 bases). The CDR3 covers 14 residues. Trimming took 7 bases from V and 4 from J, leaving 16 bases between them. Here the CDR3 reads CASTLGGLFYGYTF. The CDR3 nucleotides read TGTGCCAGCACCTTGGGGGGACTTTTCTATGGCTACACCTTC.

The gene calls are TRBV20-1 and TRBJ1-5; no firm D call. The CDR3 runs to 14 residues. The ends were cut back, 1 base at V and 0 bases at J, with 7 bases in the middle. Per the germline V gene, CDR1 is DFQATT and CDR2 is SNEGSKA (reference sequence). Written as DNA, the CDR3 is TGCAGTGCTAGAGGCCAGTATAGCAATCAGCCCCAGCATTTT. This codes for CSARGQYSNQPQHF.

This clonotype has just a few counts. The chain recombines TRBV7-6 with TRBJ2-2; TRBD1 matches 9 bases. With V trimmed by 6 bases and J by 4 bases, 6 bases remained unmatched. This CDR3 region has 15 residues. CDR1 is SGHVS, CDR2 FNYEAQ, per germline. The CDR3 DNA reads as TGTGCCAGCAGTTCCGGGACAGGGACCACCGGGGAGCTGTTTTTT. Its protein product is CASSSGTGTTGELFF.

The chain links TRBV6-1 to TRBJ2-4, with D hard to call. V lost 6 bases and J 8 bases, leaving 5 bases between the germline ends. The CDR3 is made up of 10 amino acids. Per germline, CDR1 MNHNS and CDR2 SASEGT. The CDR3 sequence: CASRGYIQYF. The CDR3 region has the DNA TGTGCCAGCAGGGGGTACATTCAGTACTTC.

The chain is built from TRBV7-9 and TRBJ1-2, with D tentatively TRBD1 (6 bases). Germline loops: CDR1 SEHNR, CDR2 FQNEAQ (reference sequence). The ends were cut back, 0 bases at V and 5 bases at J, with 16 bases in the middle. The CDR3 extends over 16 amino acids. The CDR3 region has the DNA TGTGCCAGCAGCTTAGCCCTCAAAGAGGGGGTTTATGGCTACACCTTC. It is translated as CASSLALKEGVYGYTF.

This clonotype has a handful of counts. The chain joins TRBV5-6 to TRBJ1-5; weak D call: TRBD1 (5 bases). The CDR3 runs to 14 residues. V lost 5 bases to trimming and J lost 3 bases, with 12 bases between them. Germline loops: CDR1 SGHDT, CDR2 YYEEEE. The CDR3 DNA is TGTGCCAGCAGTGGCGGGGGGATCAATCAGCCCCAGCATTTT. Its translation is CASSGGGINQPQHF. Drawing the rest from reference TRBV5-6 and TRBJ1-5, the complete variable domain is DAGVTQSPTHLIKTRGQQVTLRCSPKSGHDTVSWYQQALGQGPQFIFQYYEEEERQRGNFPDRFSGHQFPNYSSELNVNALLLGDSALYLCASSGGGINQPQHFGDGTRLSIL.

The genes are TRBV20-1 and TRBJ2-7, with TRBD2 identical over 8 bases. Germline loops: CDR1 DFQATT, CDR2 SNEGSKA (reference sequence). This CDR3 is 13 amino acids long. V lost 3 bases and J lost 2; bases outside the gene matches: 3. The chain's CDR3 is CSARAGLAYEQYV. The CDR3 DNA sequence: TGCAGTGCTAGGGCGGGACTAGCCTACGAGCAGTACGTC.

CDR3 sequence: CASSFLGAGGRGTQYF. CDR3 coding DNA: TGTGCCAGCAGTTTCCTCGGCGCGGGGGGGCGGGGTACGCAGTATTTT. V and J are TRBV28 and TRBJ2-3; 9 bases match TRBD2. The J segment lost 8 bases and the V segment lost 3 bases, leaving 12 bases of the junction unmatched. The CDR3 loop spans 16 amino acids. Germline CDR1 MDHEN, CDR2 SYDVKM.

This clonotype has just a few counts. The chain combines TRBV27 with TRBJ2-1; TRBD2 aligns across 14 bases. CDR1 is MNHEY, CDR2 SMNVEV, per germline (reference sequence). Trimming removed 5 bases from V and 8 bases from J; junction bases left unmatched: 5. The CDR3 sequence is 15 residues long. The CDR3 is CASSTGLAGGDEQFF. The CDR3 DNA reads TGTGCCAGCAGTACCGGACTAGCGGGGGGCGATGAGCAGTTCTTC.

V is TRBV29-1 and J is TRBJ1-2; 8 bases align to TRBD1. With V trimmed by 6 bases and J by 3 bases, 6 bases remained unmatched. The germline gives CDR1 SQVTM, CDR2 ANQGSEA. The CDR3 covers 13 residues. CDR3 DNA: TGCAGCGTCCTAGGACAGGGAGACTATGGCTACACCTTC. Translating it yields CSVLGQGDYGYTF.

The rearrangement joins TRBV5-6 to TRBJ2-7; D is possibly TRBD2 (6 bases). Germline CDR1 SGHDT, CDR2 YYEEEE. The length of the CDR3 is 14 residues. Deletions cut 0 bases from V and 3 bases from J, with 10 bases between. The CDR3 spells CASSLGDWDYEQYF. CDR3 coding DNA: TGTGCCAGCAGCTTGGGGGACTGGGACTACGAGCAGTACTTC.

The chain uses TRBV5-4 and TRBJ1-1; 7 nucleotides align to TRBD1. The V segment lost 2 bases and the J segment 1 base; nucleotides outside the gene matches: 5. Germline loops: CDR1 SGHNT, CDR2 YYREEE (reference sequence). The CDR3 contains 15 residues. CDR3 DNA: TGTGCCAGCAGCTTCCTTCCAGGGGGGAACACTGAAGCTTTCTTT. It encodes CASSFLPGGNTEAFF.

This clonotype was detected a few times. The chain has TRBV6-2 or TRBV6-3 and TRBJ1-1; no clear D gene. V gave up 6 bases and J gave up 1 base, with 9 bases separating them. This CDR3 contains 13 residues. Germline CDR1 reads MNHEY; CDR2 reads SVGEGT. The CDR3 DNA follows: TGTGCCAGCAGGCCAAGACAGAACACTGAAGCTTTCTTT. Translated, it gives CASRPRQNTEAFF.

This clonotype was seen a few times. The CDR3 DNA is TGTGCCAGCAGGGGCACAGGGGGCTGGTTTGAAGCTTTCTTT. Translating it yields CASRGTGGWFEAFF. The J gene is TRBJ1-1, the V gene TRBV6-1; 9 nucleotides line up with TRBD1. The V and J ends lost 6 bases and 7 bases, in that order; junction bases with no gene match: 9. Germline V gene sequence: CDR1 MNHNS, CDR2 SASEGT. The CDR3 runs to 14 residues.

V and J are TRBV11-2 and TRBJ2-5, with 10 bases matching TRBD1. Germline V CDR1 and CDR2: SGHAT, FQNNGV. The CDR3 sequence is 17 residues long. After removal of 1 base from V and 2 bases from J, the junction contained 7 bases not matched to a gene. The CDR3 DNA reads TGTGCCAGCAGCTTAGCCTTAGACAGGGGGCGACAAGAGACCCAGTACTTC. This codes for CASSLALDRGRQETQYF.

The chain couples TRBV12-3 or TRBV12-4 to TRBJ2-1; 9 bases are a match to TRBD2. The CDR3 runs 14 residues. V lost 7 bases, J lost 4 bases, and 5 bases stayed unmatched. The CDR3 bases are TGTGCCAGCACTCAAAGCGGGGGGTACAATGAGCAGTTCTTC. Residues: CASTQSGGYNEQFF.

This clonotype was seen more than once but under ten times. In nucleotides, the CDR3 is TGTGCCAGCAGTTTAGGGCCAGGAACAGCGAACACTGAAGCTTTCTTT. Translating gives CASSLGPGTANTEAFF. The chain uses TRBV12-3 or TRBV12-4 and TRBJ1-1, with D unresolved. The CDR3 length is 16 residues. V gave up 1 base and J gave up 1 base, with 13 bases separating them.

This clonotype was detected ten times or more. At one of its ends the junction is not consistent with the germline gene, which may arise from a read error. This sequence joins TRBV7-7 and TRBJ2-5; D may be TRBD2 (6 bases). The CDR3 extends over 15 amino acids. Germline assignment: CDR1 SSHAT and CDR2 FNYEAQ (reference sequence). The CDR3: CASSRYPGVQETQYF. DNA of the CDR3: TGTGCTAGCAGCCGCTATCCGGGGGTACAAGAGACCCAGTACTTC.

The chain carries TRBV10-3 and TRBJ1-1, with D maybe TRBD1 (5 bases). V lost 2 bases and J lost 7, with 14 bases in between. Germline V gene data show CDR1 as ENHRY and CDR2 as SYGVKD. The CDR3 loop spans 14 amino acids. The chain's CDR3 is CAISELGGDGEAFF. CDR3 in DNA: TGTGCCATCAGTGAGCTCGGCGGGGACGGTGAAGCTTTCTTT.

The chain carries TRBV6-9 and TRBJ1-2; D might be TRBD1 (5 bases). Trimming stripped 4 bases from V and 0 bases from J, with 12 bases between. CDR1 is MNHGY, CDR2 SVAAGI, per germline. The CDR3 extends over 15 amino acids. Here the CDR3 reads CASSSDRKPNYGYTF. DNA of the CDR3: TGTGCCAGCAGTTCTGACAGAAAACCTAACTATGGCTACACCTTC.

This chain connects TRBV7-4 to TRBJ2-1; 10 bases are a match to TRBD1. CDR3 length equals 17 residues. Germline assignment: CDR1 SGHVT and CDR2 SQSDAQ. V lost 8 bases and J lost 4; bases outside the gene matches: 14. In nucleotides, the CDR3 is TGTGCCAGCCCTGACCCCGGGGACAGGGGAAGGTACAATGAGCAGTTCTTC. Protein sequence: CASPDPGDRGRYNEQFF.

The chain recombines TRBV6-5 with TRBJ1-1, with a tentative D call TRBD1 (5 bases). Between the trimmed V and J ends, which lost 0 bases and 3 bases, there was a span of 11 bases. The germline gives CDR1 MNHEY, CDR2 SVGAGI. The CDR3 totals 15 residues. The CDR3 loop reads CASSYSDEGYTEAFF. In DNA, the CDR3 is TGTGCCAGCAGTTACTCTGATGAGGGGTACACTGAAGCTTTCTTT.

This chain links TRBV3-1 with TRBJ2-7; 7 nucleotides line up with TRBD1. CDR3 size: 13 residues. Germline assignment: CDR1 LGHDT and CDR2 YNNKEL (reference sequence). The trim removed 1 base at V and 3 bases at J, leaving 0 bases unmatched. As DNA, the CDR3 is TGTGCCAGCAGCCAAGGGGACAGCTACGAGCAGTACGTC. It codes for CASSQGDSYEQYV.

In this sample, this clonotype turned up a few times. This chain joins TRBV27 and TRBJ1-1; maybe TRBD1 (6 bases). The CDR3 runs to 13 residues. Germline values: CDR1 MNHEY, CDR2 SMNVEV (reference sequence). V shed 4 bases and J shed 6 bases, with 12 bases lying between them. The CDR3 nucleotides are TGTGCCAGCAGTTCTGGGACATTCTCTGAAGCTTTCTTT. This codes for CASSSGTFSEAFF.